Below, 14 T cell receptor beta chains from the same sample are listed, as sequenced in a study of blood T cell repertoires in COVID-19. Sequencing used immunoSEQ multiplex PCR; TCRdb keeps in-frame clones, though not all of them. This sample has about 140,000 clones, with around 90% found just once. Sequences were obtained from peripheral blood. These receptors all come from an older woman with acute or convalescent COVID-19.

The chain links TRBV2 to TRBJ1-5; 9 bases fit TRBD1. This CDR3 region has 16 residues. The junction had 7 bases not matched to a gene; V was cut back by 6 bases and J by 1 base. CDR1 and CDR2 (germline): SNHLY, FYNNEI. This CDR3 reads CASSLDRGMSNQPQHF. The CDR3 region has the DNA TGTGCCAGCAGCCTGGACAGGGGTATGAGCAATCAGCCCCAGCATTTT.

The rearrangement uses TRBV28 and TRBJ1-1; D might be TRBD1 (6 bases). The length of the CDR3 is 12 residues. Germline CDR1 reads MDHEN; CDR2 reads SYDVKM. The V gene lost 7 bases and the J gene lost 7 bases, with 13 bases spanning the gap. CDR3 region: CASTGGWGEAFF. CDR3 nucleotides: TGTGCCAGCACGGGGGGCTGGGGTGAAGCTTTCTTT.

This chain's CDR3 is CASSPGGRGNTEAFF. DNA of the CDR3: TGTGCCAGCAGCCCCGGGGGGCGAGGGAACACTGAAGCTTTCTTT. The chain has TRBV6-5 and TRBJ1-1; maybe TRBD1 (6 bases). The V gene's germline CDR1 is MNHEY and CDR2 SVGAGI. Trimming took off 6 bases at V and 1 base at J, with 15 bases between the two ends. The length of the CDR3 is 15 residues.

The chain carries TRBV7-2 and TRBJ2-7; a possible D gene is TRBD1 (5 bases). This CDR3 region has 12 residues. Germline V lookup: CDR1 SGHTA, CDR2 FQGNSA. V shed 1 base and J shed 5 bases, with 6 bases lying between them. The CDR3 protein is CASSLGTNEQYF. CDR3 nucleotides: TGTGCCAGCAGCTTAGGGACAAACGAGCAGTACTTC.

The chain couples TRBV6-2 or TRBV6-3 to TRBJ1-1, with TRBD1 matching over 11 bases. This CDR3 spans 14 amino acids. Per germline, CDR1 MNHEY and CDR2 SVGEGT. J gave up 6 bases and V 2 bases, and 2 bases lay outside the gene matches. CDR3: CASSYPDRGPEAFF. The CDR3 bases are TGTGCCAGCAGTTACCCGGACAGGGGGCCTGAAGCTTTCTTT.

This chain uses TRBV5-4 with TRBJ2-1, with D possibly being TRBD2 (5 bases). Germline CDR1 reads SGHNT; CDR2 reads YYREEE (reference sequence). V was cut by 4 bases and J by 8 bases, with 16 bases left in between. This CDR3 is built from 14 residues. The CDR3 region is CASSAYSRTDEQFF. The CDR3 DNA reads as TGTGCCAGCAGCGCATACTCACGGACTGATGAGCAGTTCTTC.

This chain connects TRBV7-8 to TRBJ1-6; possibly TRBD1 for D (6 bases). Germline loops: CDR1 SGHVS, CDR2 FQNEAQ. The CDR3 runs 18 residues. Trimming left V 1 base short and J 7 bases short, with 20 bases between. Written as DNA, the CDR3 is TGTGCCAGCAGCTTAGGTCCAGGGGCCGGCCTAAAGAATTCACCCCTCCACTTT. Its protein product is CASSLGPGAGLKNSPLHF.

Comment on this clone: At one end the junction does not follow the germline gene, possibly because of a read error. The chain uses TRBV7-7 and TRBJ2-5; perhaps TRBD1 as D (6 bases). CDR3 length equals 15 residues. CDR1 and CDR2 from the germline V gene are SSHAT and FNYEAQ (reference sequence). CDR3 region: CASSLATGYQETQYF. The CDR3, as DNA: TGTGCTAGCAGCTTAGCTACAGGGTACCAAGAGACCCAGTACTTC.

The chain has TRBV7-8 and TRBJ1-6, with unresolved D. CDR3 length: 15 residues. V lost 2 bases and J lost 9, with 14 bases in between. Looked up from germline, CDR1 is SGHVS and CDR2 is FQNEAQ. CDR3 region: CASSLYSGVGSPLHF. DNA for the CDR3: TGTGCCAGCAGCTTATACTCGGGAGTCGGTTCACCCCTCCACTTT.

The chain links TRBV7-2 to TRBJ1-2; the D gene is possibly TRBD1 (5 bases). This CDR3 spans 13 amino acids. Germline CDR1 is SGHTA and CDR2 is FQGNSA. Trimming removed 9 bases at V and 0 bases at J, with 11 bases between. CDR3 nucleotide sequence: TGTGCCAGGGGGGACTCTGCTAACTATGGCTACACCTTC. Residues: CARGDSANYGYTF.

This clone came up once. CDR3 loop: CASSYRGGLDAEAFF. The CDR3 region has the DNA TGTGCCAGCAGCTATAGGGGGGGGTTAGATGCTGAAGCTTTCTTT. The chain has TRBV7-2 and TRBJ1-1; a weak D match, TRBD1 (6 bases). This CDR3 contains 15 residues. V was shortened by 4 bases and J by 6 bases, with 18 bases between the two germline ends. The germline V gene encodes CDR1 SGHTA and CDR2 FQGNSA.

This chain joins TRBV7-2 and TRBJ1-1; D gene unclear. This CDR3 region has 14 residues. CDR1 is SGHTA, CDR2 FQGNSA, per germline. The V and J ends lost 1 base and 1 base respectively, with 7 bases between them. CDR3 DNA: TGTGCCAGCAGCTTAGGACGGGGGAACACTGAAGCTTTCTTT. This translates into CASSLGRGNTEAFF.

V and J are TRBV7-2 and TRBJ2-7; D might be TRBD2 (6 bases). The CDR3 is 13 amino acids. Trimming cost V 8 bases and J 0 bases, with 11 bases left between them. The germline gives CDR1 SGHTA, CDR2 FQGNSA. CDR3 in amino acids: CASVGGNSYEQYF. In DNA form, the CDR3 reads TGTGCCAGCGTGGGGGGAAACTCCTACGAGCAGTACTTC.

The V call is TRBV5-8, the J call TRBJ1-3; D gene unclear. The germline V and J ends were trimmed by 4 bases and 0 bases, with 8 bases remaining between them. The CDR3 loop spans 14 amino acids. CDR1 is SGHTS, CDR2 YDEGEE, per germline. This chain's CDR3 is CASSHGVSGNTIYF. The CDR3 nucleotides read TGTGCCAGCAGCCACGGGGTCTCTGGAAACACCATATATTTT. Using reference TRBV5-8 and TRBJ1-3 for the parts outside the CDR3, the full variable domain is EAGVTQSPTHLIKTRGQQATLRCSPISGHTSVYWYQQALGLGLQFLLWYDEGEERNRGNFPPRFSGRQFPNYSSELNVNALELEDSALYLCASSHGVSGNTIYFGEGSWLTVV.